What follows are 17 T cell receptor beta chains derived from one specimen sequenced in a study of cytomegalovirus exposure and HLA in healthy donors (dated by TCRdb to the late 2010s). The library was built by means of the immunoSEQ multiplex PCR assay. The multiplex PCR relied on a mix of 60 forward primers for TCR Vbeta segments and 13 reverse primers for TCR Jbeta segments. Sourced from immuneACCESS, this table was stored by TCRdb with only in-frame sequences that have V and J called. A share of the clones is absent; for the studies checked, an unresolved V gene accounts for under half, and the remainder has no known explanation. The sample table contains roughly 150,000 clones; only one count was recorded for approximately 78% of them. The ten largest clones add up to 1.5% to 2% of the sample. Sequencing was carried out using PBMCs. These receptors came from a woman younger than 35 in good health and CMV-seronegative.

The V gene is TRBV6-5, the J gene TRBJ2-2; 9 bases match TRBD1. Trimming took 5 bases from V and 1 from J; bases not matched to a gene: 2. The CDR3 runs to 15 residues. Germline-derived CDR1 and CDR2 are MNHEY and SVGAGI. Here the CDR3 reads CASSPDRGNTGELFF. CDR3 coding DNA: TGTGCCAGCAGTCCGGACAGGGGGAACACCGGGGAGCTGTTTTTT.

V usage is TRBV15 and J usage is TRBJ1-5; D remains unclear. V lost 4 bases to trimming and J lost 1 base, with 23 bases between them. CDR1 and CDR2 (germline): LNHNV, YYDKDF (reference sequence). This CDR3 spans 19 amino acids. Here the CDR3 DNA reads TGTGCCACCAGCATACGGGTCCCGATCGCCCTCCAGAGCAATCAGCCCCAGCATTTT. It encodes CATSIRVPIALQSNQPQHF.

This clone has a handful of counts. V and J are TRBV6-6 and TRBJ1-2; 10 positions match TRBD1. With 2 bases clipped from V and 8 bases from J, the junction kept 8 bases outside the gene matches. Germline-derived CDR1 and CDR2 are MNHNY and SVGAGI (reference sequence). The CDR3 is made up of 15 amino acids. The CDR3 loop is CASSYTGQGLEGYTF. The DNA of the CDR3 is TGTGCCAGCAGTTACACGGGACAGGGGTTGGAGGGCTACACCTTC.

This clone was seen once. The chain has TRBV6-6 and TRBJ1-6; 9 nucleotides line up with TRBD1. The V gene's germline CDR1 is MNHNY and CDR2 SVGAGI (reference sequence). With 7 bases clipped from V and 14 bases from J, the junction kept 18 bases outside the gene matches. CDR3 size: 16 residues. The CDR3 reads CASTTAGGQGLPSLHF. DNA of the CDR3: TGTGCCAGCACTACTGCCGGGGGACAGGGCCTTCCATCCCTCCACTTT.

This sequence joins TRBV4-1 and TRBJ2-1; D uncertain. The CDR3 sequence is 15 residues long. V dropped 1 base and J dropped 0 bases, with 7 bases sitting between them. Germline CDR1 and CDR2: MGHRA and YSYEKL. The CDR3 region has the DNA TGCGCCAGCAGCCAAGGGAGTAGCTCCTACAATGAGCAGTTCTTC. Its translation is CASSQGSSSYNEQFF.

The chain joins TRBV4-1 to TRBJ1-2; 8 nucleotides match TRBD1. The V gene end was trimmed by 4 bases and the J gene end by 6 bases; junction bases not matched to a gene: 7. The CDR3 contains 14 residues. Germline V gene sequence: CDR1 MGHRA, CDR2 YSYEKL. In DNA, the CDR3 is TGCGCCAGCAGCCTAACAGGGGGAGCTCATGGCTACACCTTC. As protein: CASSLTGGAHGYTF.

V is TRBV27 and J is TRBJ1-2; D unclear. CDR1 and CDR2 (germline): MNHEY, SMNVEV (reference sequence). The CDR3 runs 15 residues. V was clipped by 0 bases and J by 7 bases, with 15 bases between them. The CDR3 bases are TGTGCCAGCAGTTTATCCTTCCGTCCCCGACTTGGCTACACCTTC. Its protein is CASSLSFRPRLGYTF.

The V gene is TRBV19, the J gene TRBJ2-1, with D possibly being TRBD2 (7 bases). Trimming pared 3 bases from V and 4 bases from J, leaving 13 bases between. The CDR3 runs 15 residues. Germline lookup yields CDR1 LNHDA and CDR2 SQIVND (reference sequence). CDR3 sequence: CASSMGAGTYNEQFF. Written as DNA, the CDR3 is TGTGCCAGTAGTATGGGAGCGGGGACATACAATGAGCAGTTCTTC.

The chain links TRBV7-2 to TRBJ1-6, with D maybe TRBD1 (5 bases). The V gene's germline CDR1 is SGHTA and CDR2 FQGNSA. The CDR3 is made up of 14 amino acids. V lost 3 bases to trimming and J lost 8 bases, with 11 bases between them. The CDR3 loop is CASSFGQGYSPLHF. The CDR3 DNA reads as TGTGCCAGCAGCTTCGGGCAGGGTTATTCACCCCTCCACTTT. The full variable domain, with the rest looked up from reference TRBV7-2 and TRBJ1-6, is GAGVSQSPSNKVTEKGKDVELRCDPISGHTALYWYRQSLGQGLEFLIYFQGNSAPDKSGLPSDRFSAERTGGSVSTLTIQRTQQEDSAVYLCASSFGQGYSPLHFGNGTRLTVT.

The CDR3 coding sequence is TGCGCCAGCAGCTTGGTAGGGGACGAGCAGTACTTC. It translates to CASSLVGDEQYF. The gene calls are TRBV5-1 and TRBJ2-7; tentative D call: TRBD1 (5 bases). CDR3 length: 12 residues. V was shortened by 0 bases and J by 5 bases, with 6 bases between the two germline ends. Germline CDR1 is SGHRS and CDR2 is YFSETQ.

The CDR3 bases are TGCGCCAGCAGCCAAGGGGCCGGATCCCTTTCCGGGGAGCTGTTTTTT. It codes for CASSQGAGSLSGELFF. This chain uses TRBV4-1 with TRBJ2-2, with D unclear. This CDR3 has 16 amino acids. Trimming took 1 base from V and 6 from J, leaving 15 bases between them. In germline, CDR1 is MGHRA, CDR2 YSYEKL.

The gene calls are TRBV10-3 and TRBJ1-2, with 8 bases aligning to TRBD1. After removal of 7 bases from V and 7 bases from J, the junction contained 8 bases not matched to a gene. The CDR3 spans 13 residues. CDR1 and CDR2 from the germline V gene are ENHRY and SYGVKD. CDR3 in amino acids: CAITKPGGSGYTF. In DNA, the CDR3 is TGTGCCATCACTAAGCCAGGGGGCTCTGGCTACACCTTC.

The chain has TRBV30 and TRBJ2-1; TRBD1 might be the D (5 bases). The CDR3 is made up of 15 amino acids. The germline V gene has CDR1 GTSNPN and CDR2 SVGIG (reference sequence). Trimming pared 4 bases from V and 3 bases from J, leaving 16 bases between. CDR3 sequence: CAWNGVQGNYNEQFF. Written as DNA, the CDR3 is TGTGCCTGGAATGGGGTCCAGGGCAACTACAATGAGCAGTTCTTC. The full variable domain, in which reference TRBV30 and TRBJ2-1 provide the parts outside the CDR3, is SQTIHQWPATLVQPVGSPLSLECTVEGTSNPNLYWYRQAAGRGLQLLFYSVGIGQISSEVPQNLSASRPQDRQFILSSKKLLLSDSGFYLCAWNGVQGNYNEQFFGPGTRLTVL.

This chain links TRBV19 with TRBJ2-1; 15 positions agree with TRBD2. CDR3 size: 15 residues. Germline values: CDR1 LNHDA, CDR2 SQIVND (reference sequence). The trim removed 5 bases at V and 6 bases at J, leaving 2 bases unmatched. CDR3 in DNA: TGTGCCAGTAGTTCGGGACTAGCGGGGGGCAATGAGCAGTTCTTC. It yields the protein CASSSGLAGGNEQFF.

The gene calls are TRBV29-1 and TRBJ2-1; 7 bases are a match to TRBD2. The ends lost 3 bases at V and 3 bases at J; junction bases unmatched: 5. This CDR3 has 14 residues. The germline V gene has CDR1 SQVTM and CDR2 ANQGSEA. The CDR3 sequence is CSVEVGGSYNEQFF. Written as DNA, the CDR3 is TGCAGCGTTGAGGTTGGCGGGAGCTACAATGAGCAGTTCTTC.

The chain links TRBV10-3 to TRBJ2-7; D might be TRBD2 (5 bases). Germline V gene sequence: CDR1 ENHRY, CDR2 SYGVKD. This CDR3 contains 14 residues. Between the trimmed V and J ends, which lost 4 bases and 2 bases, there was a span of 12 bases. CDR3 loop: CAISVRTGTYEQYF. CDR3 bases: TGTGCCATCAGTGTCAGAACGGGGACCTACGAGCAGTACTTC.

J is TRBJ2-5 and V is TRBV5-4; tentatively, D is TRBD1 (5 bases). Germline V CDR1 and CDR2: SGHNT, YYREEE (reference sequence). This CDR3 has 15 amino acids. Between the trimmed V and J ends, which lost 2 bases and 2 bases, there was a span of 13 bases. The CDR3 nucleotides are TGTGCCAGCAGCTTCCTTGGTGGGGCACAAGAGACCCAGTACTTC. This sequence encodes CASSFLGGAQETQYF.